This T cell receptor beta chain was identified during a study of blood T cell repertoires in COVID-19. Study processing details: The authors estimated nucleated cell counts from reference gene primer amplification. Repertoires were generated with immunoSEQ multiplex PCR, while TCRdb's copy carries only in-frame clones and drops some. The V and J calls and clone size come from that table; D and trimming were worked out from the DNA. The sample consists of 250,000 to 300,000 clones, nearly 90% of them appearing once. Living in about two dozen US areas, the participants were between roughly 18 and 89 years of age. Which cohort a participant joined came from the clinical history participants gave. The sequence was collected from a woman aged 25 to 39 who had recovered from COVID-19. The sequencing input was PBMCs or T cells enriched from blood (not recorded which).

The CDR3 bases are TGTGCCAGCAGCCCCCGGGACAGGGGATACTACGAGCAGTACTTC. Translating gives CASSPRDRGYYEQYF. The rearrangement links TRBV5-5 to TRBJ2-7, with 10 bases that match TRBD1. Per germline, CDR1 SGHKS and CDR2 YYEKEE (reference sequence). The ends lost 4 bases at V and 3 bases at J; junction bases unmatched: 7. The CDR3 extends over 15 amino acids.